The T cell receptor (beta chain) described here comes from a study of OX40 agonist ivuxolimab in advanced cancers. Study context: Participants, 80% to 90% male, averaged roughly 60 years of age, ranging from 23 to 79. Study-wide results and limits: It was also the case that some nonresponders had low normalized T-cell clonal expansion. The 0.1-3.0 mg/kg partial responders had among the lowest clonal expansion. CD4+ and CD8+ blood T cells expanded clonally by week 6 at 0.1 to 3.0 mg/kg.

On this clone itself: Its specificity is not known.

Libraries were prepared by immunoSEQ multiplex PCR; TCRdb keeps only in-frame clonotypes and omits some of them. The profile covers around 76,000 clones, with 85% to 90% appearing a single time and about 8% taken by the ten largest. The CDR3 runs 13 residues. Germline-derived CDR1 and CDR2 are MNHEY and SVGAGI. V was shortened by 5 bases and J by 1 base, with 8 bases between the two germline ends. Sequencing used CD4+ or CD8+ T cells sorted from blood, obtained in a trial of the OX40 agonist ivuxolimab. The sequence was collected from an adult with an advanced solid tumor such as melanoma, head and neck, liver or kidney cancer. The genes are TRBV6-5 and TRBJ2-5; no firm D call. The CDR3 sequence: CASSQTVQETQYF. CDR3 nucleotide sequence: TGTGCCAGCAGTCAGACGGTCCAAGAGACCCAGTACTTC.